Given below is one T cell receptor (beta chain) in context. This clonotype was counted only a few times. Its target antigen remains unknown. One base away there is no much larger clone; base qualities are not given. This specimen comes from a study of T cell repertoires in cytomegalovirus infection (dated by TCRdb to about 2019). Broadly, across the study: The HLA type of each donor mattered for the analysis, because public TCR beta signatures pointed to carriage of CMV infection along with the matching HLA type.

The study at large found these results: The ex vivo response was dominated by HLA-C-restricted CMV-specific TCR beta clonotypes, which also provided the single most frequent clonotype in two of eight donors. Cumulative frequency of public TCR beta family members discriminated carriers of CMV infection plus the relevant HLA type in this cohort and an independent roughly 320-donor cohort.

This sample was sequenced with an Illumina HiSeq 1500. TCRdb reprocessed the public reads (quality trimming at Q25 with fastp, clone calling with MiXCR) and kept in-frame beta chains. Identical CDR3 protein sequences are pooled into one entry, listed with their most common genes and DNA. The sample table holds roughly 110,000 distinct CDR3 sequences, of which 10% were seen once. The top ten clones comprise about 32% of the sample. The CDR3 has 16 amino acids, counting the end cysteine and phenylalanine. Only the CDR3 DNA stays, 48 bases, in frame from base 1. The germline V gene gives CDR1 as MGHRA and CDR2 as YSYEKL. Germline trimming amounts to 0 bases on V and 5 bases on J, with 9 as the count of junction bases outside the gene matches.

This receptor was identified in a human donor in good health (CMV status not recorded). Some clones in this sample may be carry-over from other donors' samples. The sequence links TRBV4-1 to TRBJ2-5; 7 bases in the junction line up with TRBD2. The sample taken for sequencing was PBMCs, sequenced either directly or after in vitro stimulation (not recorded which). This receptor has the CDR3 CASSQEWGRARETQYF. The DNA sequence is TGCGCCAGCAGCCAAGAATGGGGGAGGGCCCGGGAGACCCAGTACTTC.